The rows below give T cell receptor beta chains drawn from one sample of a study of blood T cells in healthy people across ages. Each CDR3 protein gets one entry after TCRdb re-called the 5' RACE reads with MiXCR. The profile shows about 640,000 distinct CDR3 sequences, 58% of them singletons. The specimen sequenced was blood. The source is a man in his 60s in good health. The CDR3 runs from the conserved cysteine through the conserved F or W. Fields, in order: clone size, J gene, V gene, D gene, CDR3 length, CDR3 DNA, CDR3 protein. A D gene is named only where the DNA matches it firmly. Clone size, where shown, is once, few, many, or a class for clones that have expanded.

. | TRBJ1-2 | TRBV21-1 | . | 16 | TGTGCCAGCAGCAGCCCCTCCTTGACAGGGGAGGAAGGCTACACCTTC | CASSSPSLTGEEGYTF
. | TRBJ2-5 | TRBV7-9 | . | 14 | TGTGCCAGCAGCTTAGAAGACAGAAGAGAGACCCAGTACTTC | CASSLEDRRETQYF
. | TRBJ2-4 | TRBV5-1 | . | 13 | TGCGCCAGCAGCTTGACAGGGAGGAACATTCAGTACTTC | CASSLTGRNIQYF
. | TRBJ2-3 | TRBV6-5 | TRBD1 | 14 | TGTGCCAGCAGTTATAGAGGGGGCTATGATACGCAGTATTTT | CASSYRGGYDTQYF
. | TRBJ1-2 | TRBV3-1 | TRBD1 | 14 | TGTGCCAGCAGCCAAGATCAGGGGGCAGGTGGCTACACCTTC | CASSQDQGAGGYTF
few | TRBJ2-4 | TRBV5-1 | TRBD1 | 13 | TGCGCCAGCAGCGTTGACAGGGTGGACATTCAGTACTTC | CASSVDRVDIQYF
. | TRBJ1-2 | TRBV20-1 | TRBD1 | 14 | TGCAGTGCTATCCCAGGACAGGGGTTCTATGGCTACACCTTC | CSAIPGQGFYGYTF
once | TRBJ1-1 | TRBV6-1 | . | 13 | TGTGCCAGCGGGACAAACATAAACACTGAAGCTTTCTTT | CASGTNINTEAFF
many | TRBJ2-1 | TRBV20-1 | . | 14 | TGCAGTGCTCGAGGGGCGGTGACCTACAATGAGCAGTTCTTC | CSARGAVTYNEQFF
. | TRBJ2-7 | TRBV6-1 | . | 15 | TGTGCCAGCAGTGTGTCTGGGACTGGGGTCTACGAGCAGTACTTC | CASSVSGTGVYEQYF
few | TRBJ2-5 | TRBV13 | TRBD1 | 14 | TGTGCCAGCAGCGCCTACAGGGGCGGCGAGACCCAGTACTTC | CASSAYRGGETQYF
. | TRBJ2-3 | TRBV5-1 | . | 15 | TGCGCCAGCAGCTCCACCTCGGACTCAACAGATACGCAGTATTTT | CASSSTSDSTDTQYF
. | TRBJ2-7 | TRBV9 | . | 13 | TGTGCCAGCAGCGCTTCCCCGCTGGGCGAGCAGTACTTC | CASSASPLGEQYF
once | TRBJ2-7 | TRBV7-2 | TRBD2 | 12 | TGTGCCAGCAGCGCGCTAGCGGGTGAGCAGTACTTC | CASSALAGEQYF
. | TRBJ2-3 | TRBV29-1 | TRBD1 | 14 | TGCAGCGGGCTCAGGACAGGGGGCACAGATACGCAGTATTTT | CSGLRTGGTDTQYF
. | TRBJ2-5 | TRBV16 | . | 13 | TGTGCCAGCAGCCAGGGACACCAAGAGACCCAGTACTTC | CASSQGHQETQYF
. | TRBJ2-5 | TRBV11-1 | . | 14 | TGCGCCAGCAGCGACCGGATTCTCGGTGAGACCCAGTACTTC | CASSDRILGETQYF
. | TRBJ2-3 | TRBV25-1 | . | 15 | TGTGCCAGCAGTGAATATGGAACTAGCACAGATACGCAGTATTTT | CASSEYGTSTDTQYF
. | TRBJ2-5 | TRBV7-7 | . | 13 | TGTGCCAGCAGCCTACAGGTACTGGAGACCCAGTACTTC | CASSLQVLETQYF
. | TRBJ2-1 | TRBV11-2 | . | 14 | TGTGCCAGCAGCCGCATACGGCTCTACGGTGAGCAGTTCTTC | CASSRIRLYGEQFF
. | TRBJ2-1 | TRBV7-9 | . | 14 | TGTGCCAGCAGCTCGGGGGCTTGGGACAATGAGCAGTTCTTC | CASSSGAWDNEQFF
. | TRBJ1-1 | TRBV6-5 | . | 15 | TGTGCCAGCAGTTACTCAGGACTGACGAACACTGAAGCTTTCTTT | CASSYSGLTNTEAFF
. | TRBJ2-7 | TRBV4-1 | . | 15 | TGCGCCAGCAGCCAAGGGGTCCAGGACTCCTACGAGCAGTACTTC | CASSQGVQDSYEQYF
. | TRBJ2-3 | TRBV5-1 | TRBD2 | 17 | TGCGCCAGCAGCTTGGGCTACTCGGGGGGGCCGATGGATACGCAGTATTTT | CASSLGYSGGPMDTQYF
few | TRBJ1-4 | TRBV24-1 | . | 17 | TGTGCCACCAGTGATTCGCGAGAGGGGCAACTCAATGAAAAACTGTTTTTT | CATSDSREGQLNEKLFF
. | TRBJ2-7 | TRBV25-1 | . | 13 | TGTGCCAGCAATGCAGGATATAGGGACGAGCAGTACTTC | CASNAGYRDEQYF
many | TRBJ2-7 | TRBV2 | . | 13 | TGTGCCAGCAGCGGACAAGTCTCCTACGAGCAGTACTTC | CASSGQVSYEQYF
once | TRBJ1-1 | TRBV6-1 | . | 12 | TGTGCCAGCAGTGAGGAGGGCAGTCGTGCTTTCTTT | CASSEEGSRAFF
. | TRBJ2-3 | TRBV5-1 | TRBD2 | 15 | TGCGCCAGCAGCCCGGCGGCTAGCGGGGGGAGCGCGCAGTATTTT | CASSPAASGGSAQYF
few | TRBJ2-1 | TRBV5-5 | . | 13 | TGTGCCAGCAGCTTGTGGGGGCCCAATGAGCAGTTCTTC | CASSLWGPNEQFF
few | TRBJ2-7 | TRBV7-2 | . | 14 | TGTGCCAGCAGCTTAGTCGGTGGATGGGACGAGCAGTACTTC | CASSLVGGWDEQYF
. | TRBJ2-2 | TRBV5-1 | TRBD1 | 16 | TGCGCCAGCAGCCCGTCGGGACAGGGTCGGACCGGGGAGCTGTTTTTT | CASSPSGQGRTGELFF
. | TRBJ1-2 | TRBV12-3/TRBV12-4 | . | 14 | TGTGCCAGCAGTCCTCAGGTGGGTTCCTATGGCTACACCTTC | CASSPQVGSYGYTF
. | TRBJ2-1 | TRBV11-2 | TRBD2 | 14 | TGTGCCAGCAGCTTAGATCCGGGGGGGATCCGGCAGTTCTTC | CASSLDPGGIRQFF
. | TRBJ2-7 | TRBV20-1 | TRBD2 | 14 | TGCAGTGCCCTTCTAGCGGCAGGCACCTACGAGCAGTACTTC | CSALLAAGTYEQYF
few | TRBJ1-2 | TRBV20-1 | . | 16 | TGCAGTGCTAGAGATTCCCGTAAAGAACAGGGATATGGCTACACCTTC | CSARDSRKEQGYGYTF
. | TRBJ1-1 | TRBV20-1 | . | 12 | TGCAGTGCAGGACTCATGAACACTGAAGCTTTCTTT | CSAGLMNTEAFF
. | TRBJ2-1 | TRBV28 | . | 14 | TGTGCCAGCACAACCCCAGGGGCCTACAATGAGCAGTTCTTC | CASTTPGAYNEQFF
. | TRBJ2-3 | TRBV20-1 | TRBD1 | 13 | TGCAGTGCTAGTTACAGGGGGCTTTTTACGCAGTATTTT | CSASYRGLFTQYF
. | TRBJ2-5 | TRBV2 | TRBD2 | 15 | TGTGCCAGCAGTGAGTTGGCGGGGGGGCTCGAGACCCAGTACTTC | CASSELAGGLETQYF
. | TRBJ2-7 | TRBV27 | . | 14 | TGTGCCAGCAGTTTTCGCGGGTTGACCTACGAGCAGTACTTC | CASSFRGLTYEQYF
once | TRBJ2-5 | TRBV4-3 | TRBD1 | 16 | TGCGCCAGCAGCCAAGATCTTCAGGGGGCGAGGGAGACCCAGTACTTC | CASSQDLQGARETQYF
few | TRBJ2-7 | TRBV6-6 | TRBD2 | 14 | TGTGCCAGCAGCCCCAGGGAGGGAAGGTACGAGCAGTACTTC | CASSPREGRYEQYF
. | TRBJ2-7 | TRBV6-5 | . | 17 | TGTGCCAGCAGTTTTTCTATTGCTAAGGAGGCGACCTACGAGCAGTACTTC | CASSFSIAKEATYEQYF
. | TRBJ1-1 | TRBV20-1 | . | 15 | TGCAGTGCTAGAGTCGGGGGTACGATGAACACTGAAGCTTTCTTT | CSARVGGTMNTEAFF
. | TRBJ2-7 | TRBV7-2 | . | 12 | TGTGCCAGCAGCAAGTCCGGGTACGAGCAGTACTTC | CASSKSGYEQYF
. | TRBJ2-3 | TRBV6-4 | TRBD2 | 15 | TGTGCCAGCAGTGACTCTAGCGGGGGGGCAGATACGCAGTATTTT | CASSDSSGGADTQYF
few | TRBJ2-4 | TRBV4-1 | . | 14 | TGCGCCAGCAGCCAAGTTGGAACCAAAAACATTCAGTACTTC | CASSQVGTKNIQYF
few | TRBJ2-7 | TRBV6-2/TRBV6-3 | TRBD1 | 13 | TGTGCCAGCAGACGGACAGGGTCTCGGGAGCAGTACTTC | CASRRTGSREQYF
. | TRBJ2-5 | TRBV3-1 | . | 15 | TGTGCCAGCAGCCAAAACAGCGGGTACCAAGAGACCCAGTACTTC | CASSQNSGYQETQYF